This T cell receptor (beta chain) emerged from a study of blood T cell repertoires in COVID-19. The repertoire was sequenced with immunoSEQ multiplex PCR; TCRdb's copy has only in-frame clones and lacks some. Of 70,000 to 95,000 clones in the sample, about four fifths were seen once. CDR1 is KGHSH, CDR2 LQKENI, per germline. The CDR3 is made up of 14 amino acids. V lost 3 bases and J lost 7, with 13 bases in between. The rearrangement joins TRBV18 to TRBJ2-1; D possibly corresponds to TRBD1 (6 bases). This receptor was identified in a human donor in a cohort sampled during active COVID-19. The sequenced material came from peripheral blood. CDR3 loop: CASSPYRDTNEQFF. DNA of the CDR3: TGTGCCAGCTCACCCTACCGGGACACTAATGAGCAGTTCTTC. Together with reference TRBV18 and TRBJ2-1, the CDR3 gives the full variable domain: NAGVMQNPRHLVRRRGQEARLRCSPMKGHSHVYWYRQLPEEGLKFMVYLQKENIIDESGMPKERFSAEFPKEGPSILRIQQVVRGDSAAYFCASSPYRDTNEQFFGPGTRLTVL.